Listed below are T cell receptor beta chains from one sample, sequenced in a study of early T cells in non-severe SARS-CoV-2 infection. MiXCR, applied by TCRdb to the 5' RACE reads, yields one record per CDR3 protein. This table holds under 60,000 distinct CDR3 sequences, approximately 7.6% found once. The sample was whole blood. The receptor source for this set is an adult who was a healthcare worker with PCR-confirmed SARS-CoV-2 infection or an uninfected control (not recorded which). Each CDR3 is given with its conserved first and last residue. D genes are given only for firm matches. Size values are once, few and many counts, or a class for expanded clones, and some rows have none.

>TRBD2|TRBJ2-7|few|TRBV27
CASSPRRGLAGAVQYF
TGTGCCAGCAGTCCCCGCAGGGGACTAGCGGGCGCAGTGCAGTACTTC
>.|TRBJ2-1|.|TRBV11-3
CASSLAVPGTYNEQFF
TGTGCCAGCAGCTTAGCCGTCCCGGGCACCTACAATGAGCAGTTCTTC
>.|TRBJ1-3|few|TRBV4-1
CASSQAPGGRVFGTIYF
TGCGCCAGCAGCCAAGCTCCCGGCGGCAGGGTCTTCGGCACCATATATTTT
>.|TRBJ1-2|.|TRBV12-3/TRBV12-4
CASSFLRGANYGYTF
TGTGCCAGCAGTTTTCTCAGGGGAGCTAACTATGGCTACACCTTC
>.|TRBJ2-1|.|TRBV6-2/TRBV6-3
CASSPLGVGQFF
TGTGCCAGCAGCCCGCTTGGGGTTGGGCAGTTCTTC
>.|TRBJ1-3|many|TRBV20-1
CSARGTSSGNTIYF
TGCAGTGCCAGAGGAACGTCATCTGGAAACACCATATATTTT
>.|TRBJ2-7|few|TRBV5-1
CASSSRGSPNEQYF
TGCGCCAGCAGCTCTAGGGGAAGTCCCAACGAGCAGTACTTC
>.|TRBJ2-7|few|TRBV28
CASSGTYEQYF
TGTGCCAGCAGTGGAACCTACGAGCAGTACTTC
>TRBD2|TRBJ2-2|.|TRBV5-6
CASSQTSGGRSTGELFF
TGTGCCAGCAGCCAGACTAGCGGGGGCCGATCAACCGGGGAGCTGTTTTTT
>TRBD2|TRBJ2-1|many|TRBV3-1
CASSLAPTSTHLYNEQFF
TGTGCCAGCAGCCTGGCTCCGACTAGCACTCATTTATACAATGAGCAGTTCTTC
>TRBD2|TRBJ2-1|.|TRBV3-1
CASSQKRTSGGYNEQFF
TGTGCCAGCAGCCAAAAACGTACTAGCGGGGGTTACAATGAGCAGTTCTTC
>.|TRBJ1-2|few|TRBV24-1
CATSGETEDGYTF
TGTGCCACCTCGGGCGAGACAGAGGATGGCTACACCTTC
>TRBD2|TRBJ2-3|few|TRBV18
CASSPAAGSTDTQYF
TGTGCCAGCTCACCAGCAGCGGGGAGCACAGATACGCAGTATTTT
>TRBD2|TRBJ2-1|few|TRBV5-1
CASSSQSLAGAFF
TGCGCCAGCAGCTCCCAATCCCTAGCGGGGGCATTCTTC
>.|TRBJ2-3|many|TRBV5-6
CASSFWTRTDTQYF
TGTGCCAGCAGCTTTTGGACACGCACAGATACGCAGTATTTT
>.|TRBJ2-1|.|TRBV12-5
CASGFGTGSYNEQFF
TGTGCTAGTGGTTTTGGCACAGGCAGTTACAATGAGCAGTTCTTC
>.|TRBJ1-5|.|TRBV20-1
CSARDGQGLNQPQHF
TGCAGTGCTAGAGATGGGCAGGGCCTCAATCAGCCCCAGCATTTT
>.|TRBJ1-5|many|TRBV6-1
CASVGPAGYQPQHF
TGTGCCAGCGTCGGTCCGGCGGGTTATCAGCCCCAGCATTTT
>.|TRBJ2-1|few|TRBV7-6
CASKSPGEDEQFF
TGTGCCAGCAAGTCCCCCGGGGAGGATGAGCAGTTCTTC
>.|TRBJ2-3|many|TRBV7-2
CASRREDTQYF
TGTGCCAGCAGGCGGGAAGATACGCAGTATTTT
>.|TRBJ2-2|few|TRBV19
CASSILGRGNTGELFF
TGTGCCAGTAGTATATTAGGCAGGGGAAACACCGGGGAGCTGTTTTTT
>TRBD2|TRBJ2-1|many|TRBV10-3
CAISESSGVGVDEQFF
TGTGCCATCAGTGAGTCGAGCGGGGTCGGTGTGGATGAGCAGTTCTTC